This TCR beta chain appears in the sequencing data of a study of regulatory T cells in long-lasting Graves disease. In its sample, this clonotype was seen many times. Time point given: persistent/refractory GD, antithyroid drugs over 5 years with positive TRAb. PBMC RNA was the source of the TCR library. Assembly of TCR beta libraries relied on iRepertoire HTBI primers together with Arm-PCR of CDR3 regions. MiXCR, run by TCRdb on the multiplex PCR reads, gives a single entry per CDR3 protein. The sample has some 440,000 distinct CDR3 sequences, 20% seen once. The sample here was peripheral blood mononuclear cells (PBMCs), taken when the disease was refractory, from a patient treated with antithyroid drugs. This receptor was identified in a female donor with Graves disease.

The CDR3 sequence: CSARDPPTANYGYTF. DNA for the CDR3: TGCAGTGCTAGAGACCCGCCGACAGCCAATTATGGCTACACCTTC. V gene TRBV20-1 combines with J gene TRBJ1-2; a possible D gene is TRBD1 (5 bases). Per germline, CDR1 DFQATT and CDR2 SNEGSKA (reference sequence). V lost 0 bases and J 5 bases, leaving 16 bases between the germline ends. The CDR3 runs to 15 residues.